Listed below are T cell receptor beta chains from one sample, sequenced in a study of regulatory T cells in long-lasting Graves disease. Using its own MiXCR run on the multiplex PCR reads, TCRdb lists one record per CDR3 protein. The sample lists some 470,000 distinct CDR3 sequences; around a fifth were seen once. The sample was peripheral blood mononuclear cells (PBMCs), taken when the disease was refractory, from a patient treated with antithyroid drugs. Receptors originate from a female donor with Graves disease. The CDR3 runs from the conserved cysteine through the conserved F or W. The D gene is left open where the match is weak. Not every row has a clone size; where given, it reads once, few, many or a size class.

v_gene: TRBV28
d_gene: TRBD2
abundance: NA
j_gene: TRBJ2-7
CDR3aa: CASSFSGTSDSYEQYF
CDR3nt: TGTGCCAGCAGTTTCTCCGGGACTAGCGACTCCTACGAGCAGTACTTC

v_gene: TRBV28
d_gene: NA
abundance: many
j_gene: TRBJ2-7
CDR3aa: CASSPPVSGTNYEQYF
CDR3nt: TGTGCCAGCAGTCCCCCCGTCTCCGGGACCAACTACGAGCAGTACTTC

v_gene: TRBV18
d_gene: NA
abundance: few
j_gene: TRBJ1-2
CDR3aa: CASSPYTDSHYGYTF
CDR3nt: TGTGCCAGCTCACCGTACACGGACAGCCACTATGGCTACACCTTC

v_gene: TRBV12-3/TRBV12-4
d_gene: NA
abundance: NA
j_gene: TRBJ1-2
CDR3aa: CASKPGPANYGYTF
CDR3nt: TGTGCCAGCAAGCCGGGCCCGGCAAACTATGGCTACACCTTC

v_gene: TRBV7-8
d_gene: NA
abundance: many
j_gene: TRBJ1-5
CDR3aa: CASNINSNQPQHF
CDR3nt: TGTGCCAGCAACATTAATAGCAATCAGCCCCAGCATTTT

v_gene: TRBV12-3/TRBV12-4
d_gene: NA
abundance: many
j_gene: TRBJ1-5
CDR3aa: CASSVQGNQPQHF
CDR3nt: TGTGCCAGCAGTGTACAGGGCAATCAGCCCCAGCATTTT

v_gene: TRBV11-3
d_gene: TRBD1
abundance: many
j_gene: TRBJ2-5
CDR3aa: CASSHGQGRRETQYF
CDR3nt: TGTGCCAGCAGCCATGGACAGGGGCGGAGAGAGACCCAGTACTTC

v_gene: TRBV7-9
d_gene: NA
abundance: few
j_gene: TRBJ2-2
CDR3aa: CASSLEQAGELFF
CDR3nt: TGTGCCAGCAGCTTAGAACAGGCCGGGGAGCTGTTTTTT

v_gene: TRBV2
d_gene: NA
abundance: many
j_gene: TRBJ2-5
CDR3aa: CASRGGGTSYQETQYF
CDR3nt: TGTGCCAGCAGGGGGGGAGGGACATCATACCAAGAGACCCAGTACTTC

v_gene: TRBV7-2
d_gene: NA
abundance: NA
j_gene: TRBJ2-5
CDR3aa: CASSPNAWTQYF
CDR3nt: TGTGCCAGCAGCCCAAACGCATGGACCCAGTACTTC

v_gene: TRBV7-2
d_gene: NA
abundance: many
j_gene: TRBJ2-7
CDR3aa: CASRSSYEQYF
CDR3nt: TGTGCCAGCAGGAGCTCCTACGAGCAGTACTTC

v_gene: TRBV10-3
d_gene: NA
abundance: many
j_gene: TRBJ1-5
CDR3aa: CAISEGHDSNQPQHF
CDR3nt: TGTGCCATCAGTGAGGGCCACGATAGCAATCAGCCCCAGCATTTT

v_gene: TRBV6-2/TRBV6-3
d_gene: TRBD1
abundance: NA
j_gene: TRBJ2-2
CDR3aa: CASSYLLGQGASGELFF
CDR3nt: TGTGCCAGCAGTTACCTCCTTGGACAGGGGGCTTCCGGGGAGCTGTTTTTT

v_gene: TRBV15
d_gene: NA
abundance: NA
j_gene: TRBJ2-1
CDR3aa: CATNWRAGNEQFF
CDR3nt: TGTGCCACCAACTGGCGAGCCGGCAATGAGCAGTTCTTC

v_gene: TRBV11-2
d_gene: TRBD2
abundance: NA
j_gene: TRBJ2-1
CDR3aa: CASSVVGTSITNEQFF
CDR3nt: TGTGCCAGCAGCGTCGTCGGGACTAGCATAACAAATGAGCAGTTCTTC

v_gene: TRBV28
d_gene: NA
abundance: NA
j_gene: TRBJ2-3
CDR3aa: CASEPPGVSTDTQYF
CDR3nt: TGTGCCAGTGAACCTCCGGGGGTCAGCACAGATACGCAGTATTTT

v_gene: TRBV28
d_gene: NA
abundance: many
j_gene: TRBJ1-1
CDR3aa: CASSPTTATNTEAFF
CDR3nt: TGTGCCAGCAGTCCCACGACGGCTACGAACACTGAAGCTTTCTTT

v_gene: TRBV5-1
d_gene: NA
abundance: NA
j_gene: TRBJ2-5
CDR3aa: CASSWTRQRQETHYF
CDR3nt: TGCGCCAGCAGCTGGACCCGACAGAGGCAAGAGACCCATTACTTC

v_gene: TRBV27
d_gene: NA
abundance: many
j_gene: TRBJ1-4
CDR3aa: CASSWATNEKLFF
CDR3nt: TGTGCCAGCAGTTGGGCAACTAATGAAAAACTGTTTTTT

v_gene: TRBV12-3/TRBV12-4
d_gene: NA
abundance: NA
j_gene: TRBJ2-2
CDR3aa: CASSQPQGIGELFF
CDR3nt: TGTGCCAGCAGTCAGCCACAGGGAATCGGGGAGCTGTTTTTT

v_gene: TRBV4-1
d_gene: NA
abundance: NA
j_gene: TRBJ2-7
CDR3aa: CASSQEPFGLYEQYF
CDR3nt: TGCGCCAGCAGCCAAGAACCCTTTGGCCTCTACGAGCAGTACTTC

v_gene: TRBV6-5
d_gene: TRBD1
abundance: NA
j_gene: TRBJ1-1
CDR3aa: CASSYPSTGDGTEAFF
CDR3nt: TGTGCCAGCAGTTATCCCTCCACAGGGGACGGCACTGAAGCTTTCTTT

v_gene: TRBV11-2
d_gene: NA
abundance: NA
j_gene: TRBJ2-5
CDR3aa: CASSLIGEQETQYF
CDR3nt: TGTGCCAGCAGCCTCATAGGGGAGCAAGAGACCCAGTACTTC

v_gene: TRBV28
d_gene: NA
abundance: NA
j_gene: TRBJ1-1
CDR3aa: CASRTTYTSSTENRVAFF
CDR3nt: TGTGCCAGCAGAACCACTTACACATCCTCGACAGAGAATAGAGTAGCTTTCTTT

v_gene: TRBV7-9
d_gene: NA
abundance: NA
j_gene: TRBJ1-5
CDR3aa: CASIPRDGDSNQPQHF
CDR3nt: TGTGCCAGCATCCCCCGGGACGGAGATAGCAATCAGCCCCAGCATTTT

v_gene: TRBV6-1
d_gene: NA
abundance: few
j_gene: TRBJ1-5
CDR3aa: CASSPLELGNQPQHF
CDR3nt: TGTGCCAGCAGCCCCCTCGAACTGGGGAATCAGCCCCAGCATTTT

v_gene: TRBV12-3/TRBV12-4
d_gene: NA
abundance: many
j_gene: TRBJ1-6
CDR3aa: CASSSYYLNSPLHF
CDR3nt: TGTGCCAGCAGTTCCTATTACTTAAATTCACCCCTCCACTTT

v_gene: TRBV28
d_gene: NA
abundance: many
j_gene: TRBJ2-2
CDR3aa: CASSLSGIGELFF
CDR3nt: TGTGCCAGCAGTTTGTCCGGGATCGGGGAGCTGTTTTTT

v_gene: TRBV19
d_gene: TRBD2
abundance: NA
j_gene: TRBJ2-7
CDR3aa: CASSATSGGLYEQYF
CDR3nt: TGTGCCAGTAGTGCCACTAGCGGGGGTCTCTACGAGCAGTACTTC

v_gene: TRBV9
d_gene: NA
abundance: NA
j_gene: TRBJ2-7
CDR3aa: CASSAGTASSYEQYF
CDR3nt: TGTGCCAGCAGCGCAGGGACGGCTAGCTCCTACGAGCAGTACTTC

v_gene: TRBV4-1
d_gene: TRBD1
abundance: NA
j_gene: TRBJ1-2
CDR3aa: CASSHSTGDYGYTF
CDR3nt: TGCGCCAGCAGCCACTCGACAGGGGACTATGGCTACACCTTC

v_gene: TRBV28
d_gene: NA
abundance: NA
j_gene: TRBJ2-3
CDR3aa: CASSLSLGTVASDTQYF
CDR3nt: TGTGCCAGCAGTTTATCCTTGGGGACGGTAGCGTCAGATACGCAGTATTTT

v_gene: TRBV6-5
d_gene: TRBD2
abundance: few
j_gene: TRBJ2-2
CDR3aa: CASSWGLVTGELFF
CDR3nt: TGTGCCAGCAGTTGGGGACTAGTCACCGGGGAGCTGTTTTTT

v_gene: TRBV6-1
d_gene: TRBD1
abundance: NA
j_gene: TRBJ1-1
CDR3aa: CAAITGGRGNTEAFF
CDR3nt: TGTGCCGCGATCACAGGGGGCAGGGGGAACACTGAAGCTTTCTTT

v_gene: TRBV28
d_gene: TRBD1
abundance: NA
j_gene: TRBJ2-3
CDR3aa: CASSLSGTGESDTQYF
CDR3nt: TGTGCCAGCAGTTTATCCGGGACAGGGGAGTCGGATACGCAGTATTTT

v_gene: TRBV12-3/TRBV12-4
d_gene: NA
abundance: many
j_gene: TRBJ1-6
CDR3aa: CASSMAGLSYNSPLHF
CDR3nt: TGTGCCAGCAGTATGGCAGGGCTTTCCTATAATTCACCCCTCCACTTT

v_gene: TRBV5-1
d_gene: TRBD1
abundance: NA
j_gene: TRBJ2-7
CDR3aa: CASSFGQGIGYEQYF
CDR3nt: TGCGCCAGCAGCTTCGGACAGGGGATTGGGTACGAGCAGTACTTC

v_gene: TRBV20-1
d_gene: TRBD1
abundance: many
j_gene: TRBJ2-7
CDR3aa: CSAREPGGSWYEQYF
CDR3nt: TGCAGTGCTAGAGAACCAGGGGGAAGTTGGTACGAGCAGTACTTC

v_gene: TRBV12-3/TRBV12-4
d_gene: TRBD1
abundance: NA
j_gene: TRBJ1-5
CDR3aa: CASSLDQWGQGENQPQHF
CDR3nt: TGTGCCAGCAGTTTAGACCAGTGGGGGCAGGGGGAAAATCAGCCCCAGCATTTT

v_gene: TRBV6-1
d_gene: NA
abundance: few
j_gene: TRBJ2-2
CDR3aa: CASRGARDTGELFF
CDR3nt: TGTGCCAGCAGGGGGGCGCGAGACACCGGGGAGCTGTTTTTT

v_gene: TRBV30
d_gene: NA
abundance: NA
j_gene: TRBJ2-7
CDR3aa: CACSGALFQYF
CDR3nt: TGTGCCTGTAGTGGAGCCCTGTTCCAGTACTTC

v_gene: TRBV20-1
d_gene: NA
abundance: many
j_gene: TRBJ2-5
CDR3aa: CSADRNSDIQETQYF
CDR3nt: TGCAGTGCTGACCGAAATTCAGATATACAAGAGACCCAGTACTTC

v_gene: TRBV14
d_gene: NA
abundance: once
j_gene: TRBJ2-5
CDR3aa: CASSQDTGTLQETQYF
CDR3nt: TGTGCCAGCAGCCAAGATACGGGGACCCTACAAGAGACCCAGTACTTC

v_gene: TRBV7-9
d_gene: NA
abundance: many
j_gene: TRBJ2-5
CDR3aa: CASSSADQETQYF
CDR3nt: TGTGCCAGCAGCTCTGCCGACCAAGAGACCCAGTACTTC

v_gene: TRBV12-3/TRBV12-4
d_gene: TRBD2
abundance: many
j_gene: TRBJ2-5
CDR3aa: CASLAGRQETQYF
CDR3nt: TGTGCCAGTCTAGCGGGGCGCCAAGAGACCCAGTACTTC

v_gene: TRBV4-1
d_gene: TRBD1
abundance: NA
j_gene: TRBJ1-2
CDR3aa: CASSQGTGQTNYGYTF
CDR3nt: TGCGCCAGCAGCCAGGGGACAGGGCAAACTAACTATGGCTACACCTTC

v_gene: TRBV6-1
d_gene: NA
abundance: NA
j_gene: TRBJ2-1
CDR3aa: CASRPQGLPLNEQFF
CDR3nt: TGTGCCAGCAGGCCTCAGGGACTGCCACTCAATGAGCAGTTCTTC

v_gene: TRBV5-6
d_gene: NA
abundance: many
j_gene: TRBJ2-5
CDR3aa: CASSFGHLPQETQYF
CDR3nt: TGTGCCAGCAGTTTCGGACACCTACCCCAAGAGACCCAGTACTTC

v_gene: TRBV20-1
d_gene: NA
abundance: few
j_gene: TRBJ2-7
CDR3aa: CSAILDNSYEQYF
CDR3nt: TGCAGTGCTATTTTGGACAACTCCTACGAGCAGTACTTC

v_gene: TRBV12-3/TRBV12-4
d_gene: TRBD1
abundance: many
j_gene: TRBJ2-5
CDR3aa: CASSFRDRGETQYF
CDR3nt: TGTGCCAGCAGTTTTAGGGACAGGGGAGAGACCCAGTACTTC

v_gene: TRBV19
d_gene: NA
abundance: NA
j_gene: TRBJ1-1
CDR3aa: CASRIPQGRATEAFF
CDR3nt: TGTGCCAGTAGGATACCTCAGGGTCGGGCCACTGAAGCTTTCTTT

v_gene: TRBV28
d_gene: TRBD1
abundance: many
j_gene: TRBJ2-7
CDR3aa: CASSLGQLLTYEQYF
CDR3nt: TGTGCCAGCAGTTTGGGACAGCTTCTAACCTACGAGCAGTACTTC

v_gene: TRBV7-9
d_gene: TRBD1
abundance: many
j_gene: TRBJ1-2
CDR3aa: CASSGRWDSPPSTYGYTF
CDR3nt: TGTGCCAGCAGCGGCCGCTGGGACAGCCCACCGTCTACCTATGGCTACACCTTC

v_gene: TRBV6-1
d_gene: NA
abundance: NA
j_gene: TRBJ2-7
CDR3aa: CASSTTVYEQYF
CDR3nt: TGTGCCAGCAGTACAACAGTCTACGAGCAGTACTTC

v_gene: TRBV7-9
d_gene: NA
abundance: NA
j_gene: TRBJ2-2
CDR3aa: CASSTGLSNTGELFF
CDR3nt: TGTGCCAGCAGCACGGGACTGTCGAACACCGGGGAGCTGTTTTTT

v_gene: TRBV12-3/TRBV12-4
d_gene: NA
abundance: many
j_gene: TRBJ2-5
CDR3aa: CASSFGGRIGYF
CDR3nt: TGTGCCAGCAGTTTTGGGGGTCGCATAGGGTACTTC

v_gene: TRBV18
d_gene: NA
abundance: NA
j_gene: TRBJ2-5
CDR3aa: CASSPGIMETQYF
CDR3nt: TGTGCCAGCTCACCAGGGATTATGGAGACCCAGTACTTC

v_gene: TRBV7-8
d_gene: NA
abundance: NA
j_gene: TRBJ1-1
CDR3aa: CASNPTEFLNTEAFF
CDR3nt: TGTGCCAGCAACCCTACAGAATTCTTAAACACTGAAGCTTTCTTT

v_gene: TRBV28
d_gene: NA
abundance: many
j_gene: TRBJ1-1
CDR3aa: CASSKGRFMNTEAFF
CDR3nt: TGTGCCAGCAGTAAGGGACGGTTTATGAACACTGAAGCTTTCTTT